This T cell receptor beta chain was recovered during a study of early T cells in non-severe SARS-CoV-2 infection. This CDR3 is built from 16 residues. Trimming shortened V by 5 bases and J by 1 base, and 16 bases separated the two germline ends. CDR1 SGHAT and CDR2 FQNNGV come from the germline V gene. TCRdb used MiXCR to reprocess the 5' RACE reads, holding one entry per CDR3 protein. The data show around 63,000 distinct CDR3 sequences, with under 15% seen just once and 4% to 5% held by the top ten. The receptor's source is an adult who was a healthcare worker with PCR-confirmed SARS-CoV-2 infection or an uninfected control (not recorded which). Sequencing was carried out using whole blood. This sequence joins TRBV11-2 and TRBJ2-3, with a weak D call TRBD2 (6 bases). This CDR3 reads CASSPEGLQGTDTQYF. DNA of the CDR3: TGTGCCAGCAGCCCCGAGGGACTCCAGGGCACAGATACGCAGTATTTT.